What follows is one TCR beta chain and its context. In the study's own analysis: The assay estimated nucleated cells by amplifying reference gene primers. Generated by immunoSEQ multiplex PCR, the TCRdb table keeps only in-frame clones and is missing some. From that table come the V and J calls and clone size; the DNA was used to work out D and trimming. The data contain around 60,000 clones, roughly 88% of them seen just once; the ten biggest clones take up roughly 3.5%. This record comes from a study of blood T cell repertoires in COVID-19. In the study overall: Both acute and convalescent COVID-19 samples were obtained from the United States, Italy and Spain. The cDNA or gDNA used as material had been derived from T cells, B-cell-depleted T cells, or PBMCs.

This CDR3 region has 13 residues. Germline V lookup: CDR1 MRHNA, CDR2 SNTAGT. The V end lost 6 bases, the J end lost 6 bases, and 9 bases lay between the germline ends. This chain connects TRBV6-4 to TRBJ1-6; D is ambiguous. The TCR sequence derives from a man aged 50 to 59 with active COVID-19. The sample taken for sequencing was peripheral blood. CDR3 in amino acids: CASSQLFNSPLHF. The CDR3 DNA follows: TGTGCCAGCAGCCAACTCTTTAATTCACCCCTCCACTTT.